The 27 T cell receptor beta chains below all came from one sample that was sequenced in a study of identical twins. TCRdb recomputed calls from the 5' RACE reads with MiXCR, one row per CDR3 protein. The data contain about 450,000 distinct CDR3 sequences, under 20% of them singletons. Input material: naive T cells sorted from blood. The receptor source for this set is a man aged 45-65 years in good health.

This clonotype was counted many times. The chain employs TRBV7-2 and TRBJ2-7, with unresolved D. Germline loops: CDR1 SGHTA, CDR2 FQGNSA. The germline V and J ends were trimmed by 2 bases and 2 bases, with 10 bases remaining between them. The CDR3 is 14 residues long. CDR3 bases: TGTGCCAGCAGCTTATATGGGGTTACCTACGAGCAGTACTTC. It translates to CASSLYGVTYEQYF.

CDR3 nucleotide sequence: TGCAGCGTCGCCGGGAGATACACTGAAGCTTTCTTT. Translating gives CSVAGRYTEAFF. The genes are TRBV29-1 and TRBJ1-1; no clear D gene. Germline CDR1 and CDR2: SQVTM and ANQGSEA. V shed 6 bases and J shed 3 bases, with 11 bases lying between them. This CDR3 is built from 12 residues.

V is TRBV14 and J is TRBJ2-7; D is unclear. Trimming removed 0 bases from V and 10 bases from J, with 13 bases in between. CDR1 and CDR2 from the germline V gene are SGHDN and FVKESK. CDR3 length: 13 amino acids. CDR3 in amino acids: CASSQDPAPSQYF. Here the CDR3 DNA reads TGTGCCAGCAGCCAAGATCCTGCCCCCTCTCAGTACTTC.

The sample holds many counts of this clonotype. The chain links TRBV20-1 to TRBJ1-1; maybe TRBD1 (5 bases). The CDR3 sequence is 13 residues long. The germline V gene encodes CDR1 DFQATT and CDR2 SNEGSKA (reference sequence). V was cut by 3 bases and J by 4 bases, with 12 bases left in between. The CDR3 protein is CSARTLQVTEAFF. The CDR3 DNA sequence: TGCAGTGCTAGGACACTACAGGTCACTGAAGCTTTCTTT.

This clonotype was detected ten times or more. The V gene is TRBV6-1, the J gene TRBJ1-1, with a possible D match to TRBD1 (5 bases). The germline gives CDR1 MNHNS, CDR2 SASEGT. Trimming shortened V by 5 bases and J by 1 base, and 11 bases separated the two germline ends. The CDR3 is made up of 14 amino acids. Here the CDR3 DNA reads TGTGCCAGCAGTCCGATCACAGGGAACACTGAAGCTTTCTTT. Its translation: CASSPITGNTEAFF.

Worth noting for this clonotype: This could be a read error, since a much larger clone is one nucleotide away. The V gene is TRBV4-2, the J gene TRBJ1-5; no clear D. Germline lookup yields CDR1 LGHNA and CDR2 YNFKEQ. The CDR3 sequence is 13 residues long. The germline V and J ends were trimmed by 1 base and 4 bases, with 5 bases remaining between them. The CDR3, as DNA: TGTGCCAGCAGCCAAGGTCAAAATCAGCCCCAGCATTTT. Protein: CASSQGQNQPQHF.

The V and J genes are TRBV4-2 and TRBJ2-7; 8 nucleotides align to TRBD2. Germline CDR1 and CDR2: LGHNA and YNFKEQ. This CDR3 has 16 residues. The V segment lost 2 bases and the J segment 5 bases; nucleotides outside the gene matches: 11. CDR3 protein: CASSQRMGLVSDEQYF. The CDR3 nucleotides read TGTGCCAGCAGCCAAAGGATGGGACTAGTCTCTGACGAGCAGTACTTC.

V gene TRBV5-1 combines with J gene TRBJ2-1; D possibly matches TRBD1 or TRBD2 (6 bases each). Germline V gives CDR1 SGHRS, CDR2 YFSETQ. The CDR3 contains 15 residues. V gave up 4 bases and J gave up 12 bases, with 23 bases separating them. The CDR3: CASSPQGRTGTGQFF. The CDR3 DNA is TGCGCCAGCAGCCCCCAGGGGAGAACCGGGACTGGGCAGTTCTTC.

This clonotype was counted a few times. This chain links TRBV5-5 with TRBJ2-3, with D tentatively TRBD1 (6 bases). Trimming stripped 3 bases from V and 1 base from J, with 18 bases between. The germline CDR1 and CDR2 sequences are SGHKS and YYEKEE (reference sequence). The CDR3 is 17 residues long. This CDR3 is CASSSPRGAGGTDTQYF. CDR3 nucleotides: TGTGCCAGCAGCTCCCCCCGAGGCGCAGGGGGCACAGATACGCAGTATTTT. The whole variable domain, remainder taken from reference TRBV5-5 and TRBJ2-3, is DAGVTQSPTHLIKTRGQQVTLRCSPISGHKSVSWYQQVLGQGPQFIFQYYEKEERGRGNFPDRFSARQFPNYSSELNVNALLLGDSALYLCASSSPRGAGGTDTQYFGPGTRLTVL.

This clonotype occurred many times. The rearrangement joins TRBV24-1 to TRBJ2-7; 9 bases align to TRBD1. This CDR3 has 15 residues. V was clipped by 4 bases and J by 6 bases; unmatched bases: 9. From germline, CDR1 is KGHDR and CDR2 SFDVKD. The CDR3 nucleotides are TGTGCCACCAGTGACTCCGGGACAGGGAGGGCCGAGCAGTACTTC. This gives the protein CATSDSGTGRAEQYF.

This clonotype was seen only a few times. The rearrangement uses TRBV5-1 and TRBJ1-1; TRBD1 is a possible D gene (6 bases). Germline CDR1 SGHRS, CDR2 YFSETQ. Deletions cut 0 bases from V and 4 bases from J, with 10 bases between. CDR3 length: 14 amino acids. The CDR3 sequence is CASSLDRVGTEAFF. DNA of the CDR3: TGCGCCAGCAGCTTGGACAGGGTCGGCACTGAAGCTTTCTTT.

Many counts were recorded for this clonotype. This sequence joins TRBV5-1 and TRBJ1-2; 7 bases align to TRBD1. After removal of 3 bases from V and 0 bases from J, the junction contained 5 bases not matched to a gene. The germline gives CDR1 SGHRS, CDR2 YFSETQ. The CDR3 extends over 15 amino acids. The CDR3 DNA reads as TGCGCCAGCAGCTCGGGACAGCCACCTAACTATGGCTACACCTTC. Translation: CASSSGQPPNYGYTF.

Remarks on this clonotype: A much larger clone sits a single nucleotide away, making a read error possible. This rearrangement joins TRBV12-3 or TRBV12-4 to TRBJ2-3; 8 nucleotides align to TRBD2. The V gene end was trimmed by 6 bases and the J gene end by 3 bases; junction bases not matched to a gene: 11. The CDR3 runs 16 residues. CDR3 in amino acids: CASSPKGGTRTDTQYF. CDR3 DNA sequence: TGTGCCAGCAGCCCGAAGGGTGGGACTAGAACAGATACGCAGTATTTT.

This clonotype was counted only a few times. The chain recombines TRBV12-3 or TRBV12-4 with TRBJ2-7, with D perhaps TRBD2 (6 bases). V was clipped by 7 bases and J by 5 bases, with 15 bases between them. The CDR3 runs 13 residues. This chain's CDR3 is CASTATRVDEQYF. The CDR3, as DNA: TGTGCCAGCACCGCGACTAGGGTCGACGAGCAGTACTTC.

This clonotype was detected ten times or more. The V call is TRBV5-1, the J call TRBJ2-2; 14 bases fit TRBD2. The germline V gene encodes CDR1 SGHRS and CDR2 YFSETQ. This CDR3 is built from 18 residues. The junction had 5 bases not matched to a gene; V was cut back by 4 bases and J by 0 bases. CDR3 protein: CASSPGTSGGSNTGELFF. In DNA, the CDR3 is TGCGCCAGCAGCCCTGGGACTAGCGGGGGATCGAACACCGGGGAGCTGTTTTTT. Using reference TRBV5-1 and TRBJ2-2 for the parts outside the CDR3, the full variable domain is KAGVTQTPRYLIKTRGQQVTLSCSPISGHRSVSWYQQTPGQGLQFLFEYFSETQRNKGNFPGRFSGRQFSNSRSEMNVSTLELGDSALYLCASSPGTSGGSNTGELFFGEGSRLTVL.

This clonotype has only a few counts. The chain is built from TRBV20-1 and TRBJ2-2; D perhaps matches TRBD1 (5 bases). V was shortened by 5 bases and J by 5 bases, with 15 bases between the two germline ends. Looked up from germline, CDR1 is DFQATT and CDR2 is SNEGSKA (reference sequence). This CDR3 comprises 14 residues. CDR3 amino acids: CSAEKPGLTGELFF. As DNA, the CDR3 is TGCAGTGCTGAGAAACCAGGGCTAACCGGGGAGCTGTTTTTT.

This clonotype was observed a few times. The J gene is TRBJ1-1, the V gene TRBV6-5, with 8 positions matching TRBD1. Germline values: CDR1 MNHEY, CDR2 SVGAGI. V shed 2 bases and J 7 bases; nucleotides not matched to a gene: 6. CDR3 size: 14 residues. The CDR3 nucleotides read TGTGCCAGCAGTTACGGGACAGGTACCTATGAAGCTTTCTTT. It is translated as CASSYGTGTYEAFF.

The table lists this clonotype with a few counts. This rearrangement joins TRBV5-4 to TRBJ2-3; no definite D call. Germline CDR1 reads SGHNT; CDR2 reads YYREEE (reference sequence). The CDR3 has 16 residues. Trimming removed 0 bases from V and 0 bases from J, with 11 bases in between. The DNA of the CDR3 is TGTGCCAGCAGCTTGGCGGCGGTATCAAGCACAGATACGCAGTATTTT. Amino acids: CASSLAAVSSTDTQYF.

V gene TRBV29-1 combines with J gene TRBJ1-2; D unclear. This CDR3 is built from 12 residues. V lost 4 bases, J lost 6 bases, and 12 bases lay in between. Germline V gene lookup returns CDR1 SQVTM and CDR2 ANQGSEA. Here the CDR3 DNA reads TGCAGCGTTGGAGATCGAACAGATGGCTACACCTTC. This sequence encodes CSVGDRTDGYTF.

CDR3 nucleotides: TGTGCCAGCAGTACTCGGACAGGGGGCGTTGAGACCCAGTACTTC. Amino acids: CASSTRTGGVETQYF. The chain couples TRBV25-1 to TRBJ2-5, with 11 bases matching TRBD1. The junction had 7 bases not matched to a gene; V was cut back by 5 bases and J by 5 bases. CDR1 is MGHDK, CDR2 SYGVNS, per germline. The CDR3 loop spans 15 amino acids. Full variable domain (rest looked up from reference TRBV25-1 and TRBJ2-5): EADIYQTPRYLVIGTGKKITLECSQTMGHDKMYWYQQDPGMELHLIHYSYGVNSTEKGDLSSESTVSRIRTEHFPLTLESARPSHTSQYLCASSTRTGGVETQYFGPGTRLLVL.

The chain carries TRBV10-1 and TRBJ2-7, with D perhaps TRBD1 (6 bases). Germline CDR1 and CDR2: WNHNN and SYGVQD (reference sequence). V was pared by 4 bases and J by 7 bases, with 11 bases between. The CDR3 is 12 amino acids. The CDR3 coding sequence is TGCGCCAGCAGTGGGCCACAGGGAGAGCAGTACTTC. As protein: CASSGPQGEQYF.

The table lists this clonotype with many counts. This sequence joins TRBV29-1 and TRBJ2-1; the D is unclear. The germline V gene encodes CDR1 SQVTM and CDR2 ANQGSEA. The CDR3 covers 17 residues. Trimming took 1 base from V and 2 from J, leaving 18 bases between them. The CDR3 reads CSVEATGVQTPYNEQFF. The CDR3 nucleotides are TGCAGCGTTGAAGCGACTGGAGTCCAAACCCCCTACAATGAGCAGTTCTTC.

The sample holds a few counts of this clonotype. J is TRBJ2-7 and V is TRBV5-1; TRBD1 agrees at 7 bases. Germline CDR1 reads SGHRS; CDR2 reads YFSETQ. The length of the CDR3 is 14 residues. The V and J ends lost 1 base and 3 bases, in that order; junction bases with no gene match: 4. DNA for the CDR3: TGCGCCAGCAGCTTGACACAGGGGAACTACGAGCAGTACTTC. This translates into CASSLTQGNYEQYF.

This clonotype was seen a few times. J is TRBJ2-3 and V is TRBV7-2, with D possibly being TRBD2 (6 bases). From germline, CDR1 is SGHTA and CDR2 FQGNSA. The CDR3 sequence is 14 residues long. V was cut by 4 bases and J by 4 bases, with 12 bases left in between. CDR3 in DNA: TGTGCCAGCAGCTCAATGGGGGGTCCAGATACGCAGTATTTT. Protein product: CASSSMGGPDTQYF. The full variable domain, its missing parts supplied by reference TRBV7-2 and TRBJ2-3, is GAGVSQSPSNKVTEKGKDVELRCDPISGHTALYWYRQSLGQGLEFLIYFQGNSAPDKSGLPSDRFSAERTGGSVSTLTIQRTQQEDSAVYLCASSSMGGPDTQYFGPGTRLTVL.

This clonotype was counted ten times or more. The chain uses TRBV12-3 or TRBV12-4 and TRBJ2-1, with 9 bases lining up with TRBD1. The CDR3 has 14 residues. With 6 bases clipped from V and 6 bases from J, the junction kept 6 bases outside the gene matches. CDR3 coding DNA: TGTGCCAGCAGGTCCCCGGGACAGGGCAATGAGCAGTTCTTC. Amino acids: CASRSPGQGNEQFF.

This clonotype was seen once. The genes are TRBV4-2 and TRBJ2-7; TRBD2 might be the D (6 bases). Trimming removed 1 base at V and 2 bases at J, with 12 bases between. CDR1 is LGHNA, CDR2 YNFKEQ, per germline. The CDR3 length is 15 residues. CDR3 amino acids: CASSQARGITYEQYF. CDR3 DNA: TGTGCCAGCAGCCAAGCCCGGGGGATTACCTACGAGCAGTACTTC.

This clonotype was observed many times. The chain joins TRBV3-1 to TRBJ1-6; 7 bases fit TRBD1. The CDR3 is 14 residues long. Germline CDR1 and CDR2: LGHDT and YNNKEL (reference sequence). J was trimmed by 19 bases and V by 0 bases; bases with no gene match: 12. CDR3 bases: TGTGCCAGCAGCCAAGATCATGGGACAGTGGGCAGTCACTTT. It is translated as CASSQDHGTVGSHF.